The entry below describes one T cell receptor beta chain. Assay: immunoSEQ multiplex PCR; the TCRdb copy retains only in-frame clones and omits some. The sample has around 340,000 clones, 80% to 90% seen once. This sample was included in a study of Ad26.COV2.S vaccination and SARS-CoV-2 variants. At the level of the study: Vaccine-arm donor from the placebo-controlled COV1001 Ad26.COV2.S trial.

Specified treatment: roughly 19 received Ad26.COV2.S at low or high dose, single or two shots; 5 received placebo; per-sample allocation not given. Sampling was done on day 63 after the first vaccine or placebo injection. In Boston, an adult donor aged 18-55 years took part. Germline V lookup: CDR1 SGHVS, CDR2 FQNEAQ. CDR3 length equals 12 residues. V was pared by 8 bases and J by 2 bases, with 8 bases between. The specimen comprised peripheral blood, sampled in a trial of Ad26.COV2.S vaccine versus placebo. V usage is TRBV7-8 and J usage is TRBJ2-3; D unclear. The receptor comes from a person between 18 and 65 years old who received the Ad26.COV2.S COVID-19 vaccine or a placebo. The CDR3 region is CASGPVTDTQYF. In DNA, the CDR3 is TGTGCCAGCGGTCCAGTCACAGATACGCAGTATTTT.